The 4 T cell receptor beta chains below all came from one sample that was sequenced in a study of CD8 T cells in Susac syndrome. Reverse transcription of roughly 0.5 to 1 ug RNA used random hexamers. MiXCR was run by TCRdb on the immunoSEQ multiplex PCR reads, yielding one entry per CDR3 protein. Of about 180,000 distinct CDR3 sequences detected, under 95% appear once; the ten largest clones hold roughly 0.12%. Source material: CD4+ T cells from PBMCs. The receptor source for this set is a human donor with Susac syndrome.

This rearrangement joins TRBV2 to TRBJ1-6; 8 nucleotides align to TRBD1. The CDR3 has 14 amino acids. CDR1 SNHLY and CDR2 FYNNEI come from the germline V gene. The ends lost 8 bases at V and 5 bases at J; junction bases unmatched: 5. The CDR3: CASGRTGNNSPLHF. DNA for the CDR3: TGTGCCAGCGGGAGGACAGGGAATAATTCACCCCTCCACTTT.

The chain employs TRBV5-1 and TRBJ2-5; 8 bases line up with TRBD2. This CDR3 spans 14 amino acids. V lost 5 bases to trimming and J lost 3 bases; unmatched junction nucleotides: 6. Germline V lookup: CDR1 SGHRS, CDR2 YFSETQ. The CDR3 sequence is CASRKDSGEETQYF. The CDR3 nucleotides read TGCGCCAGCAGAAAGGATAGCGGGGAAGAGACCCAGTACTTC.

The rearrangement joins TRBV20-1 to TRBJ1-4; 11 nucleotides agree with TRBD1. V dropped 7 bases and J dropped 8; count of bases not matched to a gene: 15. Germline lookup yields CDR1 DFQATT and CDR2 SNEGSKA (reference sequence). This CDR3 has 16 amino acids. The CDR3 nucleotides are TGCAGTGTTCCTCTGGACAGGGGGCAAAGTCGGGAAAAACTGTTTTTT. Amino acids: CSVPLDRGQSREKLFF.

The CDR3 DNA reads TGTGCCACCAGCAGAGGCTGGGGGGGGGCGTCCTACGAGCAGTACTTC. This translates into CATSRGWGGASYEQYF. The chain uses TRBV15 and TRBJ2-7; the D gene is possibly TRBD2 (7 bases). Germline CDR1 reads LNHNV; CDR2 reads YYDKDF (reference sequence). V lost 1 base, J lost 1 base, and 14 bases lay in between. CDR3 length: 16 residues.